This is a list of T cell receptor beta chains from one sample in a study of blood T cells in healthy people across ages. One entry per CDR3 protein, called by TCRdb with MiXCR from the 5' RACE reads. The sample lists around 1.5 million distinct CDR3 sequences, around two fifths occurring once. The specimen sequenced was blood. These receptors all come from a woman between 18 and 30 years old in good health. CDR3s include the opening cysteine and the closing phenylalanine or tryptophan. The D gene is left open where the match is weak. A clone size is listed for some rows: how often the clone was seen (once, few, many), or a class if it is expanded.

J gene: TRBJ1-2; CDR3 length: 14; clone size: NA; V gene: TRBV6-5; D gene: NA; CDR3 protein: CASTRTGPPTGYTF; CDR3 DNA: TGTGCCAGCACAAGAACAGGGCCCCCCACTGGCTACACCTTC
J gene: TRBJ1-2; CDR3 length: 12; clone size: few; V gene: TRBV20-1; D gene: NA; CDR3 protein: CSARGVNYGYTF; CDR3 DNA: TGCAGTGCTAGGGGGGTTAACTATGGCTACACCTTC
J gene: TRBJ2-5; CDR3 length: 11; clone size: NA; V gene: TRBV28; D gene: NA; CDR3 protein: CASRTLETQYF; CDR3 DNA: TGTGCCAGCAGGACGTTAGAGACCCAGTACTTC
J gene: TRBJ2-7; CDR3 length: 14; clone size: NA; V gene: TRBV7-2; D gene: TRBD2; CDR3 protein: CASSPGTSGTEQYF; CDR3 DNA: TGTGCCAGCAGCCCCGGGACTAGCGGGACTGAGCAGTACTTC
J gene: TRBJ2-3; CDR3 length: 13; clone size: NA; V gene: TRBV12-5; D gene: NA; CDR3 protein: CASGSSGTDTQYF; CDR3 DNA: TGTGCTAGTGGTTCCTCCGGAACAGATACGCAGTATTTT
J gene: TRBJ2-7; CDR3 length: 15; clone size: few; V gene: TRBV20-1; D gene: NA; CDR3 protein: CSAKSGALLSYEQYF; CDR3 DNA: TGCAGTGCTAAGTCAGGGGCCCTCCTCTCCTACGAGCAGTACTTC
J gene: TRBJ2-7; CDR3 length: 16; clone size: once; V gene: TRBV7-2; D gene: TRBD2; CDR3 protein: CASSLDSGDSYNEQYF; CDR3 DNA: TGTGCCAGCAGCTTAGATAGCGGGGATTCCTACAATGAGCAGTACTTC
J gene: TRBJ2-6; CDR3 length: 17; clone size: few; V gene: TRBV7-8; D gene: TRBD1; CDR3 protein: CASSLAPTGAGANVLTF; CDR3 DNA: TGTGCCAGCAGCTTAGCCCCTACAGGGGCCGGGGCCAACGTCCTGACTTTC
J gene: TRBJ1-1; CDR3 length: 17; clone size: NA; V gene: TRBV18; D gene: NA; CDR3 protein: CASSPFRDGVVTTEAFF; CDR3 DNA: TGTGCCAGCTCACCATTTCGGGATGGGGTTGTTACGACTGAAGCTTTCTTT
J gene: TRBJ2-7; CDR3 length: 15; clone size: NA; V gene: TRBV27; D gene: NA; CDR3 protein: CASSLVAPGTYEQYF; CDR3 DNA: TGTGCCAGCAGTTTAGTGGCCCCTGGCACCTACGAGCAGTACTTC
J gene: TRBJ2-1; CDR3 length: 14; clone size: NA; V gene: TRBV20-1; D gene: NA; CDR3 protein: CSARVVISYNEQFF; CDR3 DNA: TGCAGTGCTAGAGTGGTCATTTCCTACAATGAGCAGTTCTTC
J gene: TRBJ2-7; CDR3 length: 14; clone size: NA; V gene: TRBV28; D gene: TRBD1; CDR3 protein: CASSFRDRVIEQYF; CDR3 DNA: TGTGCCAGCAGTTTCCGGGACAGGGTTATCGAGCAGTACTTC
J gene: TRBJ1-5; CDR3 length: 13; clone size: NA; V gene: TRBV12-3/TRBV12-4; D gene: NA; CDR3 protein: CASRSDGNQPQHF; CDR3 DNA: TGTGCCAGCAGGTCGGACGGGAATCAGCCCCAGCATTTT
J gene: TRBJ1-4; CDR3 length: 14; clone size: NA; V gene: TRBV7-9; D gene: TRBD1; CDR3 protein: CASSSDRADEKLFF; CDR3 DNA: TGTGCCAGCAGCTCGGACAGGGCGGATGAAAAACTGTTTTTT
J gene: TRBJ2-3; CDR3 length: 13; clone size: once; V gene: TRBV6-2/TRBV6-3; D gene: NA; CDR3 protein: CASSYRRTDTQYF; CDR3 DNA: TGTGCCAGCAGTTACCGTCGCACAGATACGCAGTATTTT
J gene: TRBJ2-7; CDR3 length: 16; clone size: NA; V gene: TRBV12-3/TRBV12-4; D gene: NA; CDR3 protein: CASSLAAGVSAYEQYF; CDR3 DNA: TGTGCCAGCAGTTTAGCAGCAGGGGTAAGCGCCTACGAGCAGTACTTC
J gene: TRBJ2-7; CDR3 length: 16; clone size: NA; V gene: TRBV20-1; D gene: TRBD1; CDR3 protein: CSARPPGQTLSYEQYF; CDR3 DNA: TGCAGTGCGCGACCCCCGGGACAGACACTCTCCTACGAGCAGTACTTC
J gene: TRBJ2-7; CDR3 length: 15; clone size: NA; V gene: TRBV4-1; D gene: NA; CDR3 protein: CASSRSRTYNYEQYF; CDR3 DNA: TGCGCCAGCAGCCGTTCAAGGACCTACAACTACGAGCAGTACTTC
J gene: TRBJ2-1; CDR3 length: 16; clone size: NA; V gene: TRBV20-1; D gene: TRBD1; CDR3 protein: CSASKPGQGTYTEQFF; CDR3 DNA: TGCAGTGCTAGTAAACCCGGACAGGGCACCTACACTGAGCAGTTCTTC
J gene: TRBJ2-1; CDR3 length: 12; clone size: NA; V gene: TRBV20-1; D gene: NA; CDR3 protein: CSASGWDNEQFF; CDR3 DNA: TGCAGTGCTAGTGGGTGGGACAATGAGCAGTTCTTC
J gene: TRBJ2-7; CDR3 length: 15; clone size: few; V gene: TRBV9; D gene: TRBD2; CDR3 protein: CASSPQSGGTYEQYF; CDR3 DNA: TGTGCCAGCAGCCCTCAAAGCGGGGGGACCTACGAGCAGTACTTC
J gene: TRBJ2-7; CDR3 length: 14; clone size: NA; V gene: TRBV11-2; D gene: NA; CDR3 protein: CASSFTPGPYEQYF; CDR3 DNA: TGTGCCAGCAGCTTCACTCCGGGACCCTACGAGCAGTACTTC
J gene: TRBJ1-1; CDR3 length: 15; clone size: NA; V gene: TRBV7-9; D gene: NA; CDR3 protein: CASSSVRQPGDEAFF; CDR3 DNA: TGTGCCAGCAGCTCAGTGCGGCAACCTGGGGATGAAGCTTTCTTT